This T cell receptor beta chain is drawn from a study of identical twins. Per the germline V gene, CDR1 is MNHNS and CDR2 is SASEGT. V was pared by 6 bases and J by 4 bases, with 16 bases between. The CDR3 extends over 15 amino acids. Template switching, a step in the protocol, added a universal primer site, and cDNA carried unique molecular identifiers. TCRdb reprocessed the 5' RACE reads via MiXCR and lists one record per CDR3 protein. The table includes fewer than 900,000 distinct CDR3 sequences, about 18% detected once. These data also formed part of another study, on T cells expressing NK-cell markers. That work adds: Of the CD8+ T cells in about 6 donors, roughly 1.0-7.5% belonged to dominant NKG2C+ clonotypes.

This chain joins TRBV6-1 and TRBJ2-1, with a possible D match to TRBD2 (5 bases). Sequenced input: PBMCs. This sequence was found in a young woman in good health. The CDR3 loop reads CASSGVRGPYNEQFF. CDR3 nucleotide sequence: TGTGCCAGCAGCGGGGTTCGAGGGCCATACAATGAGCAGTTCTTC.